Below are 5 T cell receptor beta chains sequenced from a single sample in a study of cytotoxic CD8 clonotypes in ibrutinib-treated CLL. Only in-frame clones appear in the TCRdb table, and some are missing; sequencing was by immunoSEQ multiplex PCR. The sample lists 150,000 to 200,000 clones, over 75% occurring once. This sample comprised PBMCs, obtained at disease progression, from a patient treated with ibrutinib. All receptors come from a human donor with chronic lymphocytic leukemia.

V gene TRBV6-1 combines with J gene TRBJ1-3, with a tentative D call TRBD1 (5 bases). The germline V gene has CDR1 MNHNS and CDR2 SASEGT. There are 14 residues in the CDR3. The V gene lost 1 base and the J gene lost 8 bases, with 12 bases spanning the gap. As DNA, the CDR3 is TGTGCCAGCAGTGAAGTGGGGCAGGGACACACCATATATTTT. Encoded protein: CASSEVGQGHTIYF.

The chain uses TRBV6-6 and TRBJ1-2; D is ambiguous. This CDR3 contains 11 residues. Trimming took off 6 bases at V and 2 bases at J, with 4 bases between the two ends. The V gene's germline CDR1 is MNHNY and CDR2 SVGAGI (reference sequence). The CDR3 loop is CASRHNYGYTF. The CDR3 DNA is TGTGCCAGCAGACACAACTATGGCTACACCTTC.

This chain joins TRBV10-3 and TRBJ2-7, with TRBD1 matching 7 bases. V was clipped by 4 bases and J by 3 bases; unmatched bases: 6. CDR1 is ENHRY and CDR2 is SYGVKD in the germline V gene. There are 14 residues in the CDR3. The CDR3 spells CAISAGDSHYEQYF. In DNA, the CDR3 is TGTGCCATCAGTGCCGGGGACAGCCACTACGAGCAGTACTTC.

This chain links TRBV19 with TRBJ2-1; tentatively, D is TRBD2 (6 bases). CDR3 length: 15 amino acids. Germline V CDR1 and CDR2: LNHDA, SQIVND (reference sequence). Trimming removed 6 bases at V and 0 bases at J, with 12 bases between. The CDR3 sequence: CASSGSVSSYNEQFF. CDR3 sequence (DNA): TGTGCCAGTAGCGGGAGCGTCAGCTCCTACAATGAGCAGTTCTTC.

The chain links TRBV7-3 to TRBJ2-1; 10 nucleotides match TRBD2. The germline CDR1 and CDR2 sequences are SGHTA and FQGTGA. V was clipped by 5 bases and J by 5 bases; unmatched bases: 3. The CDR3 covers 14 residues. CDR3 protein: CASSLAGANNEQFF. CDR3 in DNA: TGTGCCAGCAGCCTAGCGGGAGCGAACAATGAGCAGTTCTTC.